A single sample gave rise to the 32 T cell receptor beta chains below, sequenced in a study of blood T cell repertoires in COVID-19. Clones were read by immunoSEQ multiplex PCR, and TCRdb kept only the in-frame ones, dropping some. Of under 75,000 clones listed, 65% to 80% are singletons. The sample taken for sequencing was peripheral blood. The receptors were gathered from a woman between 70 and 85 years old with acute or convalescent COVID-19.

This chain joins TRBV28 and TRBJ1-2; TRBD1 matches 7 bases. The germline V gene has CDR1 MDHEN and CDR2 SYDVKM. V shed 6 bases, J shed 2 bases, and the junction held 9 bases outside the gene matches. CDR3 length: 15 amino acids. The CDR3 loop is CASSAPRGQNYGYTF. CDR3 sequence (DNA): TGTGCCAGCAGCGCGCCCAGGGGACAGAACTATGGCTACACCTTC.

The chain's CDR3 is CASSLTNSRDRGTEAFF. The CDR3 DNA is TGCGCCAGCAGCTTAACCAACAGTCGAGACAGGGGGACTGAAGCTTTCTTT. The chain has TRBV5-1 and TRBJ1-1, with TRBD1 matching 9 bases. Per the germline V gene, CDR1 is SGHRS and CDR2 is YFSETQ. The V gene end was trimmed by 2 bases and the J gene end by 5 bases; junction bases not matched to a gene: 13. This CDR3 is built from 17 residues.

The chain uses TRBV27 and TRBJ2-3; TRBD1 might be the D (8 bases). CDR3 size: 16 residues. V lost 8 bases and J 0 bases, leaving 18 bases between the germline ends. Per germline, CDR1 MNHEY and CDR2 SMNVEV (reference sequence). The CDR3 DNA reads as TGTGCCAGCGCTAACAGGGGGGGATCTAGCACAGATACGCAGTATTTT. Its translation is CASANRGGSSTDTQYF.

The genes are TRBV5-8 and TRBJ1-6, with D perhaps TRBD1 (5 bases). Per germline, CDR1 SGHTS and CDR2 YDEGEE. V was pared by 1 base and J by 3 bases, with 5 bases between. The CDR3 is made up of 14 amino acids. The CDR3 protein is CASSLRGYNSPLHF. The CDR3, as DNA: TGTGCCAGCAGCTTGAGGGGCTATAATTCACCCCTCCACTTT.

This chain links TRBV5-6 with TRBJ2-5; TRBD2 is a possible D gene (5 bases). The CDR3 runs 15 residues. Trimming removed 2 bases at V and 4 bases at J, with 15 bases between. Germline CDR1 reads SGHDT; CDR2 reads YYEEEE. CDR3 amino acids: CASSLRVLGGETQYF. Here the CDR3 DNA reads TGTGCCAGCAGCTTACGCGTACTAGGTGGAGAGACCCAGTACTTC. The variable domain in full, completed from reference TRBV5-6 and TRBJ2-5, reads DAGVTQSPTHLIKTRGQQVTLRCSPKSGHDTVSWYQQALGQGPQFIFQYYEEEERQRGNFPDRFSGHQFPNYSSELNVNALLLGDSALYLCASSLRVLGGETQYFGPGTRLLVL.

CDR3 coding DNA: TGTGCCAGCAGCTTAGACTCTCGGGGCACAGATACGCAGTATTTT. Its translation is CASSLDSRGTDTQYF. The chain uses TRBV7-2 and TRBJ2-3, with D hard to call. This CDR3 comprises 15 residues. V was pared by 1 base and J by 1 base, with 9 bases between. In germline, CDR1 is SGHTA, CDR2 FQGNSA. Looking up the rest from reference TRBV7-2 and TRBJ2-3 gives the full variable domain: GAGVSQSPSNKVTEKGKDVELRCDPISGHTALYWYRQSLGQGLEFLIYFQGNSAPDKSGLPSDRFSAERTGGSVSTLTIQRTQQEDSAVYLCASSLDSRGTDTQYFGPGTRLTVL.

The V call is TRBV6-1, the J call TRBJ2-7, with D maybe TRBD1 (5 bases). Trimming removed 3 bases at V and 4 bases at J, with 25 bases between. CDR1 MNHNS and CDR2 SASEGT come from the germline V gene. The CDR3 runs 18 residues. CDR3 sequence: CASSDLSLFPGRAYEQYF. Written as DNA, the CDR3 is TGTGCCAGCAGTGATTTAAGTTTATTCCCGGGCAGGGCTTACGAGCAGTACTTC.

The chain has TRBV9 and TRBJ2-5; 7 nucleotides agree with TRBD1. With 0 bases clipped from V and 5 bases from J, the junction kept 7 bases outside the gene matches. This CDR3 spans 15 amino acids. Germline loops: CDR1 SGDLS, CDR2 YYNGEE. Here the CDR3 DNA reads TGTGCCAGCAGCGTAGGGTCGAGGGGGCATGAGACCCAGTACTTC. Translation gives CASSVGSRGHETQYF.

The rearrangement joins TRBV6-5 to TRBJ2-7; 10 nucleotides align to TRBD2. After removal of 2 bases from V and 3 bases from J, the junction contained 4 bases not matched to a gene. This CDR3 spans 15 amino acids. Per the germline V gene, CDR1 is MNHEY and CDR2 is SVGAGI. The CDR3 loop is CASSYQRGGIYEQYF. DNA of the CDR3: TGTGCCAGCAGTTACCAGCGGGGGGGAATCTACGAGCAGTACTTC.

V is TRBV2 and J is TRBJ2-1, with 8 nucleotides matching TRBD1. CDR1 is SNHLY and CDR2 is FYNNEI in the germline V gene. V lost 6 bases, J lost 7 bases, and 5 bases stayed unmatched. This CDR3 has 13 residues. The CDR3 loop is CASRTGAGNEQFF. Written as DNA, the CDR3 is TGTGCCAGCAGGACAGGGGCCGGGAATGAGCAGTTCTTC.

In DNA, the CDR3 is TGTGCCAGCAGTGAAGGGCCTAACACCGGGGAGCTGTTTTTT. Protein: CASSEGPNTGELFF. The chain uses TRBV6-1 and TRBJ2-2; D is undetermined. Trimming left V 1 base short and J 2 bases short, with 5 bases between. The CDR3 is 14 residues long. CDR1 is MNHNS and CDR2 is SASEGT in the germline V gene.

The CDR3 protein is CASKGQGNSPLHF. The CDR3 DNA is TGTGCCAGCAAAGGACAGGGTAATTCACCCCTCCACTTT. The genes are TRBV11-3 and TRBJ1-6, with 8 bases lining up with TRBD1. The CDR3 runs 13 residues. V shed 7 bases and J 6 bases; nucleotides not matched to a gene: 2. Germline values: CDR1 SGHNT, CDR2 YENEEA.

The gene calls are TRBV9 and TRBJ2-3; perhaps TRBD2 as D (6 bases). V lost 3 bases and J lost 2, with 13 bases in between. Germline V gives CDR1 SGDLS, CDR2 YYNGEE. This CDR3 comprises 15 residues. CDR3 protein: CASSDRDSYTDTQYF. CDR3 bases: TGTGCCAGCAGCGACCGGGACTCGTACACAGATACGCAGTATTTT.

This chain joins TRBV7-2 and TRBJ2-1, with 7 bases aligning to TRBD1. The CDR3 spans 15 residues. Germline V gives CDR1 SGHTA, CDR2 FQGNSA. After removal of 5 bases from V and 3 bases from J, the junction contained 7 bases not matched to a gene. The CDR3 DNA reads as TGTGCCAGCAGCCCCCTAGGACAGGACTACAATGAGCAGTTCTTC. It translates to CASSPLGQDYNEQFF.

The chain is built from TRBV12-3 or TRBV12-4 and TRBJ1-3, with D possibly matching TRBD1 (6 bases). V was clipped by 7 bases and J by 2 bases, with 9 bases between them. The CDR3 is 13 amino acids. The CDR3 nucleotides read TGTGCCAGCACCTGGGGGCCTGGAAACACCATATATTTT. Translated: CASTWGPGNTIYF.

CDR3 DNA sequence: TGCGCCAGCAGCTTGACAGGACAGGCTCGACTCCGTGAAGCTTTCTTT. This codes for CASSLTGQARLREAFF. V is TRBV5-1 and J is TRBJ1-1; 7 nucleotides line up with TRBD1. V dropped 1 base and J dropped 7; count of bases not matched to a gene: 13. The germline CDR1 and CDR2 sequences are SGHRS and YFSETQ. The CDR3 consists of 16 residues.

The J gene is TRBJ2-7, the V gene TRBV5-1; the D gene is possibly TRBD1 (5 bases). CDR1 is SGHRS and CDR2 is YFSETQ in the germline V gene. V lost 7 bases and J 0 bases, leaving 17 bases between the germline ends. This CDR3 region has 15 residues. CDR3 loop: CASRADSSTSYEQYF. CDR3 DNA: TGCGCCAGCCGAGCAGACAGCTCCACCTCCTACGAGCAGTACTTC.

The chain links TRBV9 to TRBJ1-1, with D perhaps TRBD1 (5 bases). This CDR3 has 16 amino acids. Germline CDR1 is SGDLS and CDR2 is YYNGEE. Trimming stripped 4 bases from V and 1 base from J, with 17 bases between. Written as DNA, the CDR3 is TGTGCCAGCAGCCCATATCCAACAGGTCAGAACACTGAAGCTTTCTTT. It codes for CASSPYPTGQNTEAFF.

Only one count was recorded for this clone. This chain joins TRBV7-2 and TRBJ2-1; D gene unclear. This CDR3 is 13 amino acids long. The germline gives CDR1 SGHTA, CDR2 FQGNSA. V was clipped by 5 bases and J by 4 bases, with 9 bases between them. CDR3: CASSLTTYNEQFF. DNA of the CDR3: TGTGCCAGCAGCCTAACTACGTACAATGAGCAGTTCTTC.

This clone has only one observation. J is TRBJ1-2 and V is TRBV9, with 7 positions matching TRBD1. Trimming removed 4 bases from V and 8 bases from J; junction bases left unmatched: 5. Per germline, CDR1 SGDLS and CDR2 YYNGEE. The CDR3 runs to 12 residues. The CDR3 loop is CASSPGGWGYTF. The CDR3 DNA reads TGTGCCAGCAGCCCAGGGGGTTGGGGCTACACCTTC.

V and J are TRBV7-2 and TRBJ2-4; 10 bases agree with TRBD2. V trimming: 4 bases; J trimming: 9 bases; junction bases outside the gene matches: 6. The germline gives CDR1 SGHTA, CDR2 FQGNSA. The CDR3 spans 14 residues. Written as DNA, the CDR3 is TGTGCCAGCAGCTCCAGCGGGGGGGCTGGCATTCAGTACTTC. This encodes CASSSSGGAGIQYF. The whole variable domain, remainder taken from reference TRBV7-2 and TRBJ2-4, is GAGVSQSPSNKVTEKGKDVELRCDPISGHTALYWYRQSLGQGLEFLIYFQGNSAPDKSGLPSDRFSAERTGGSVSTLTIQRTQQEDSAVYLCASSSSGGAGIQYFGAGTRLSVL.

The V gene is TRBV5-1, the J gene TRBJ2-3, with D possibly TRBD1 on 6 matching bases. Between the trimmed V and J ends, which lost 6 bases and 2 bases, there was a span of 16 bases. Germline values: CDR1 SGHRS, CDR2 YFSETQ. This CDR3 is built from 15 residues. DNA of the CDR3: TGCGCCAGCATAAGAGGGGGTACCGTCACAGATACGCAGTATTTT. Translating gives CASIRGGTVTDTQYF.

The V and J genes are TRBV5-6 and TRBJ2-7; maybe TRBD2 (7 bases). This CDR3 is 16 amino acids long. The V gene's germline CDR1 is SGHDT and CDR2 YYEEEE. Trimming left V 0 bases short and J 5 bases short, with 18 bases between. CDR3 protein: CASSLGQGRVVHEQYF. Here the CDR3 DNA reads TGTGCCAGCAGCTTGGGGCAGGGGAGGGTCGTCCACGAGCAGTACTTC.

The chain couples TRBV6-5 to TRBJ1-5; D might be TRBD1 (5 bases). CDR1 and CDR2 from the germline V gene are MNHEY and SVGAGI. This CDR3 spans 14 amino acids. The ends were cut back, 0 bases at V and 6 bases at J, with 9 bases in the middle. The CDR3 DNA follows: TGTGCCAGCAGTTACTCCAGGGAGGCTCAGCCCCAGCATTTT. As protein: CASSYSREAQPQHF.

The chain links TRBV7-2 to TRBJ2-7, with TRBD2 matching 8 bases. With 1 base clipped from V and 7 bases from J, the junction kept 9 bases outside the gene matches. CDR1 and CDR2 (germline): SGHTA, FQGNSA. The CDR3 is made up of 15 amino acids. The CDR3 DNA is TGTGCCAGCAGCTTAGTGTTCGGGGGGGCCTGGGAGCAGTACTTC. Translating gives CASSLVFGGAWEQYF.

The V and J genes are TRBV6-6 and TRBJ1-2, with D perhaps matching TRBD1 (6 bases). The V end was cut by 7 bases, the J end by 1 base, with 13 bases between. There are 14 residues in the CDR3. Germline loops: CDR1 MNHNY, CDR2 SVGAGI (reference sequence). In DNA form, the CDR3 reads TGTGCCAGCAAAACAGGGATTTATAACTATGGCTACACCTTC. Translation: CASKTGIYNYGYTF.

This clone was observed a single time. CDR3 amino acids: CATTKPGTSGTGELFF. In DNA form, the CDR3 reads TGTGCCACTACGAAACCCGGGACTAGCGGTACCGGGGAGCTGTTTTTT. The chain has TRBV19 and TRBJ2-2; 11 positions match TRBD2. The junction had 12 bases not matched to a gene; V was cut back by 10 bases and J by 5 bases. The CDR3 has 16 amino acids. From germline, CDR1 is LNHDA and CDR2 SQIVND (reference sequence).

The V and J genes are TRBV5-4 and TRBJ2-5, with 7 bases aligning to TRBD2. Germline CDR1 reads SGHNT; CDR2 reads YYREEE (reference sequence). The V gene end was trimmed by 0 bases and the J gene end by 5 bases; junction bases not matched to a gene: 4. The CDR3 loop spans 14 amino acids. CDR3 loop: CASSLVTAGETQYF. CDR3 in DNA: TGTGCCAGCAGCTTGGTTACAGCGGGGGAGACCCAGTACTTC.

The J gene is TRBJ1-1, the V gene TRBV19; D might be TRBD1 (5 bases). The CDR3 sequence is 15 residues long. Between the trimmed V and J ends, which lost 5 bases and 5 bases, there was a span of 18 bases. Germline V gene data show CDR1 as LNHDA and CDR2 as SQIVND (reference sequence). CDR3 nucleotides: TGTGCCAGTAGTTCCAGTGGGCAGGGTGTGACTGAAGCTTTCTTT. Translating gives CASSSSGQGVTEAFF. The variable domain in full, with the rest retrieved from reference TRBV19 and TRBJ1-1, is DGGITQSPKYLFRKEGQNVTLSCEQNLNHDAMYWYRQDPGQGLRLIYYSQIVNDFQKGDIAEGYSVSREKKESFPLTVTSAQKNPTAFYLCASSSSGQGVTEAFFGQGTRLTVV.

V and J are TRBV4-1 and TRBJ1-3; tentative D call: TRBD1 (5 bases). The V gene's germline CDR1 is MGHRA and CDR2 YSYEKL. The V and J ends lost 4 bases and 2 bases respectively, with 15 bases between them. The CDR3 loop spans 16 amino acids. The CDR3 DNA follows: TGCGCCAGCAGCCCGGGGCGGGGGACTGCTGGAAACACCATATATTTT. It codes for CASSPGRGTAGNTIYF.

J is TRBJ2-3 and V is TRBV29-1; D remains unclear. Per the germline V gene, CDR1 is SQVTM and CDR2 is ANQGSEA. V shed 4 bases and J shed 6 bases, with 8 bases lying between them. CDR3 size: 11 residues. The CDR3 DNA follows: TGCAGCGTTGCTCTCCAGGATACGCAGTATTTT. Its protein is CSVALQDTQYF.

The chain employs TRBV7-2 and TRBJ2-5; 11 nucleotides match TRBD2. The CDR3 runs 16 residues. Looked up from germline, CDR1 is SGHTA and CDR2 is FQGNSA. After removal of 4 bases from V and 5 bases from J, the junction contained 9 bases not matched to a gene. The CDR3 sequence: CASSSETSGARETQYF. Written as DNA, the CDR3 is TGTGCCAGCAGCTCCGAGACTAGCGGGGCTCGGGAGACCCAGTACTTC.